Shown below are 22 T cell receptor beta chains from a single sample sequenced in a study of shared clonotypes between healthy human individuals. Data came from immunoSEQ multiplex PCR; TCRdb stores just in-frame clones and leaves some out. Here the sample spans more than 1 million clones, about four fifths being singletons. The sample comprised memory CD4+ T cells from PBMCs. As to subset: CD45RA-negative fraction. The receptors originated from a man between 18 and 29 years old in good health. Some clones in this sample may be carry-over from other donors' samples.

V is TRBV6-5 and J is TRBJ2-7; no definite D call. The germline V gene has CDR1 MNHEY and CDR2 SVGAGI. This CDR3 has 14 amino acids. V dropped 2 bases and J dropped 9 bases, with 17 bases sitting between them. CDR3 sequence: CASSYPGEHEWQYF. In DNA form, the CDR3 reads TGTGCCAGCAGTTACCCTGGGGAACACGAGTGGCAGTACTTC.

This clone was seen only a few times. The sample has other DNA sequences that encode this CDR3 too. V gene TRBV5-1 combines with J gene TRBJ1-5; D gene ambiguous. CDR3 length: 14 amino acids. Germline V lookup: CDR1 SGHRS, CDR2 YFSETQ. Trimming took off 0 bases at V and 0 bases at J, with 4 bases between the two ends. DNA for the CDR3: TGCGCCAGCAGCTTGGACAGTAGCAATCAGCCCCAGCATTTT. Protein: CASSLDSSNQPQHF.

The chain joins TRBV6-1 to TRBJ1-5; the D is unclear. Germline CDR1 is MNHNS and CDR2 is SASEGT. There are 15 residues in the CDR3. Trimming cost V 2 bases and J 9 bases, with 17 bases left between them. The CDR3 DNA reads TGTGCCAGCAGTGAAAATCCGGGTCGTACGCGGCCCCAGCATTTT. Its protein product is CASSENPGRTRPQHF.

This clone turned up a few times. The gene calls are TRBV5-1 and TRBJ2-5; D unresolved. Germline V gene lookup returns CDR1 SGHRS and CDR2 YFSETQ. The CDR3 contains 14 residues. Trimming shortened V by 4 bases and J by 5 bases, and 15 bases separated the two germline ends. The CDR3 DNA reads as TGCGCCAGCAGCCCGGGCATGCTACAGGAGACCCAGTACTTC. This encodes CASSPGMLQETQYF.

The chain combines TRBV11-2 with TRBJ2-5; TRBD1 is a possible D gene (6 bases). The CDR3 sequence is 15 residues long. Germline assignment: CDR1 SGHAT and CDR2 FQNNGV. V gave up 8 bases and J gave up 2 bases, with 18 bases separating them. As DNA, the CDR3 is TGTGCCAGCTGCCCCATGGGGACATATCAAGAGACCCAGTACTTC. It yields the protein CASCPMGTYQETQYF.

The chain links TRBV4-1 to TRBJ2-1; D is undetermined. From germline, CDR1 is MGHRA and CDR2 YSYEKL. The germline V and J ends were trimmed by 0 bases and 7 bases, with 10 bases remaining between them. The CDR3 runs to 14 residues. In DNA form, the CDR3 reads TGCGCCAGCAGCCAAGATCGATGGGTAAATGAGCAGTTCTTC. This translates into CASSQDRWVNEQFF.

V is TRBV7-9 and J is TRBJ1-1, with TRBD1 as a possible D gene (6 bases). Germline V lookup: CDR1 SEHNR, CDR2 FQNEAQ (reference sequence). The CDR3 has 15 amino acids. V shed 5 bases and J shed 0 bases, with 13 bases lying between them. CDR3 coding DNA: TGTGCCAGCAGCCGTCCCGGACAGATGAACACTGAAGCTTTCTTT. This encodes CASSRPGQMNTEAFF.

The table lists this clone with a few counts. The chain combines TRBV28 with TRBJ2-7; the match to TRBD1 covers 8 bases. V shed 11 bases, J shed 3 bases, and the junction held 12 bases outside the gene matches. Germline V lookup: CDR1 MDHEN, CDR2 SYDVKM. The length of the CDR3 is 14 residues. CDR3 region: CACTRQGSNYEQYF. CDR3 DNA: TGTGCCTGTACCCGACAGGGGAGTAACTACGAGCAGTACTTC.

The chain uses TRBV5-6 and TRBJ2-1, with D possibly matching TRBD2 (6 bases). Per the germline V gene, CDR1 is SGHDT and CDR2 is YYEEEE. The CDR3 totals 15 residues. Trimming took off 0 bases at V and 3 bases at J, with 10 bases between the two ends. The CDR3 DNA follows: TGTGCCAGCAGCTTGGATGCGGGGTACTACAATGAGCAGTTCTTC. Translated: CASSLDAGYYNEQFF.

The chain recombines TRBV18 with TRBJ1-1; D possibly corresponds to TRBD1 (6 bases). The CDR3 contains 15 residues. V lost 2 bases and J 8 bases, leaving 18 bases between the germline ends. CDR1 is KGHSH and CDR2 is LQKENI in the germline V gene. This chain's CDR3 is CASSPLTGYPAEAFF. CDR3 nucleotide sequence: TGTGCCAGCTCACCATTGACAGGTTACCCCGCCGAAGCTTTCTTT.

V gene TRBV12-5 combines with J gene TRBJ1-5; no clear D. The germline V gene has CDR1 LGHNT and CDR2 FRNRAP. The V gene lost 0 bases and the J gene lost 1 base, with 10 bases spanning the gap. The CDR3 contains 16 residues. CDR3 loop: CASGLVLLDSNQPQHF. The DNA of the CDR3 is TGTGCTAGTGGTTTGGTACTATTGGACAGCAATCAGCCCCAGCATTTT.

The CDR3 sequence is CASSLTPLDPTGELFF. The CDR3 DNA follows: TGTGCCAGCAGCTTAACACCTCTGGACCCCACCGGGGAGCTGTTTTTT. The chain recombines TRBV7-9 with TRBJ2-2, with D hard to call. Germline values: CDR1 SEHNR, CDR2 FQNEAQ (reference sequence). Trimming removed 2 bases at V and 4 bases at J, with 14 bases between. The CDR3 is made up of 16 amino acids.

This chain's CDR3 is CATSRDHVGGADEQYF. The CDR3, as DNA: TGTGCCACCAGCAGAGATCATGTGGGGGGGGCCGACGAGCAGTACTTC. This chain joins TRBV15 and TRBJ2-7; possible D gene TRBD2, 7 bases. V was cut by 0 bases and J by 5 bases, with 17 bases left in between. CDR3 length: 16 residues. From germline, CDR1 is LNHNV and CDR2 YYDKDF (reference sequence).

The V gene is TRBV28, the J gene TRBJ2-3; D assignment may be TRBD1 or TRBD2 (5 bases each). The CDR3 runs to 14 residues. V shed 3 bases and J shed 0 bases, with 7 bases lying between them. Germline CDR1 and CDR2: MDHEN and SYDVKM. CDR3 amino acids: CASSFGGSTDTQYF. The DNA for the CDR3 is TGTGCCAGCAGTTTTGGGGGTAGCACAGATACGCAGTATTTT.

V usage is TRBV9 and J usage is TRBJ2-1; TRBD2 matches 10 bases. This CDR3 has 15 residues. Trimming removed 8 bases from V and 4 bases from J; junction bases left unmatched: 9. Germline CDR1 and CDR2: SGDLS and YYNGEE. DNA of the CDR3: TGTGCCAGTAGGAAGGGGACTAGCGATTACAATGAGCAGTTCTTC. Translation: CASRKGTSDYNEQFF.

The chain is built from TRBV11-3 and TRBJ2-7; D may be TRBD1 (6 bases). V was clipped by 5 bases and J by 3 bases, with 14 bases between them. Germline CDR1 SGHNT, CDR2 YENEEA. This CDR3 comprises 14 residues. The CDR3 region is CASSQYRVDYEQYF. The CDR3 DNA reads TGTGCCAGCAGCCAGTACAGGGTCGACTACGAGCAGTACTTC. The whole variable domain, filled in from reference TRBV11-3 and TRBJ2-7, reads EAGVVQSPRYKIIEKKQPVAFWCNPISGHNTLYWYLQNLGQGPELLIRYENEEAVDDSQLPKDRFSAERLKGVDSTLKIQPAELGDSAVYLCASSQYRVDYEQYFGPGTRLTVT.

CDR3 loop: CASSPGTSGYLPYEQYF. CDR3 nucleotide sequence: TGTGCCAGCAGCCCCGGGACTAGCGGGTACCTGCCCTACGAGCAGTACTTC. The rearrangement links TRBV9 to TRBJ2-7; TRBD2 aligns across 12 bases. V lost 4 bases to trimming and J lost 2 bases; unmatched junction nucleotides: 10. Germline V gene sequence: CDR1 SGDLS, CDR2 YYNGEE. The CDR3 has 17 residues.

The chain uses TRBV19 and TRBJ2-5; D may match TRBD1 or TRBD2 (5 bases each). The germline gives CDR1 LNHDA, CDR2 SQIVND (reference sequence). This CDR3 spans 17 amino acids. V gave up 1 base and J gave up 2 bases, with 17 bases separating them. CDR3 DNA sequence: TGTGCCAGTAGTATAGTGGGCGCTCGGGGCGGTCAAGAGACCCAGTACTTC. It encodes CASSIVGARGGQETQYF.

In this sample, this clone turned up a few times. V gene TRBV9 combines with J gene TRBJ2-1; 15 nucleotides align to TRBD2. The V gene end was trimmed by 1 base and the J gene end by 7 bases; junction bases not matched to a gene: 3. This CDR3 is 16 amino acids long. CDR1 and CDR2 (germline): SGDLS, YYNGEE. In DNA, the CDR3 is TGTGCCAGCAGCGTACCCGGGACTAGCGGGAGGAATGAGCAGTTCTTC. Translated: CASSVPGTSGRNEQFF. Together with reference TRBV9 and TRBJ2-1, the CDR3 gives the full variable domain: DSGVTQTPKHLITATGQRVTLRCSPRSGDLSVYWYQQSLDQGLQFLIQYYNGEERAKGNILERFSAQQFPDLHSELNLSSLELGDSALYFCASSVPGTSGRNEQFFGPGTRLTVL.

The V call is TRBV19, the J call TRBJ1-5, with no clear D. The CDR3 spans 15 residues. V was trimmed by 3 bases and J by 3 bases, leaving 12 bases between them. Per the germline V gene, CDR1 is LNHDA and CDR2 is SQIVND (reference sequence). Written as DNA, the CDR3 is TGTGCCAGTAGTATCCTGGCAGGCTACAATCAGCCCCAGCATTTT. Amino acid sequence: CASSILAGYNQPQHF.

This clone was observed once. The gene calls are TRBV27 and TRBJ2-1, with D possibly being TRBD1 (5 bases). The CDR3 is 16 amino acids. Trimming pared 1 base from V and 0 bases from J, leaving 10 bases between. Germline CDR1 reads MNHEY; CDR2 reads SMNVEV (reference sequence). The CDR3 DNA reads as TGTGCCAGCAGTTTATGGCCAGGGTACTCCTACAATGAGCAGTTCTTC. Its translation is CASSLWPGYSYNEQFF.

Of note for this clone: Other DNA sequences in this specimen translate into the identical CDR3. The chain couples TRBV5-1 to TRBJ2-2, with 7 bases fitting TRBD1. J was trimmed by 5 bases and V by 0 bases; bases with no gene match: 4. The length of the CDR3 is 15 residues. CDR1 SGHRS and CDR2 YFSETQ come from the germline V gene. CDR3 in amino acids: CASSLDPTGTGELFF. The CDR3 DNA reads as TGCGCCAGCAGCTTGGACCCGACAGGGACCGGGGAGCTGTTTTTT. Full variable domain (remainder filled in from reference TRBV5-1 and TRBJ2-2): KAGVTQTPRYLIKTRGQQVTLSCSPISGHRSVSWYQQTPGQGLQFLFEYFSETQRNKGNFPGRFSGRQFSNSRSEMNVSTLELGDSALYLCASSLDPTGTGELFFGEGSRLTVL.